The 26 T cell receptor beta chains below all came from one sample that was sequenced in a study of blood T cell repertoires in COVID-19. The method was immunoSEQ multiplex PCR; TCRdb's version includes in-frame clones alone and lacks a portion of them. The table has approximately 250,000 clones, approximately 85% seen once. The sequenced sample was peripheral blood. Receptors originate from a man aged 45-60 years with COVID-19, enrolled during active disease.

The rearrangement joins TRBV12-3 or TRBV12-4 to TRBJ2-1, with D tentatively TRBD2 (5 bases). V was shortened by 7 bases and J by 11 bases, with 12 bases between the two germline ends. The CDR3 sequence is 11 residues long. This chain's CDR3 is CASTYRGKQFF. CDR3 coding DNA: TGTGCCAGCACCTACCGGGGTAAGCAGTTCTTC.

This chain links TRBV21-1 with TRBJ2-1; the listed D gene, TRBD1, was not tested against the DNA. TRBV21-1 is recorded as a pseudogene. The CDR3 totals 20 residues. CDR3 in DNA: TGTGCCAGCAGCAAACCGGGACAGGGGAGTTTACGAAGCTCCTACAATGAGCAGTTCTTC. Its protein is CASSKPGQGSLRSSYNEQFF.

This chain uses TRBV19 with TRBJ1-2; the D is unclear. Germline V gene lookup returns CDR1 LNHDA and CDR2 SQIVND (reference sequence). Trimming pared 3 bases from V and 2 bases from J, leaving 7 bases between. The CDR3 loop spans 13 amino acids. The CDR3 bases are TGTGCCAGTAGTATGGCAGGAAACTATGGCTACACCTTC. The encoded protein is CASSMAGNYGYTF.

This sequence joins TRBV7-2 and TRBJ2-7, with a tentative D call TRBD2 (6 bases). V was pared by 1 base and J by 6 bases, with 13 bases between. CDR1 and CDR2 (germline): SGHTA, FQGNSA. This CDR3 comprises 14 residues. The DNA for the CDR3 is TGTGCCAGCAGCTTAGTTGCGGGGCTTTCCGAGCAGTACTTC. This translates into CASSLVAGLSEQYF.

CDR3 coding DNA: TGTGCCAGCTCACCAGTAGTTGGGACAGGGAAGGTTGAGCAGTTCTTC. Protein: CASSPVVGTGKVEQFF. The chain couples TRBV18 to TRBJ2-1; 9 bases fit TRBD1. V lost 2 bases and J lost 9; bases outside the gene matches: 11. In germline, CDR1 is KGHSH, CDR2 LQKENI. The CDR3 length is 16 residues.

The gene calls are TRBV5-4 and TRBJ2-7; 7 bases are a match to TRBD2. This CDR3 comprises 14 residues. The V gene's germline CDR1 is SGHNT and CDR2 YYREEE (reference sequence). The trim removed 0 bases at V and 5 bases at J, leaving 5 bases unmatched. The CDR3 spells CASSLERGGDEQYF. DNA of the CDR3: TGTGCCAGCAGCTTGGAACGGGGAGGGGACGAGCAGTACTTC.

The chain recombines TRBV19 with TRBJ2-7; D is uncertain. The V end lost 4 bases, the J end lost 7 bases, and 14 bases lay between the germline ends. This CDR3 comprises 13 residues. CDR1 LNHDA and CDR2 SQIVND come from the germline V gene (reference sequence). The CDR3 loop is CASSTRYSTEQYF. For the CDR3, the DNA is TGTGCCAGTAGTACTAGGTACTCTACGGAGCAGTACTTC.

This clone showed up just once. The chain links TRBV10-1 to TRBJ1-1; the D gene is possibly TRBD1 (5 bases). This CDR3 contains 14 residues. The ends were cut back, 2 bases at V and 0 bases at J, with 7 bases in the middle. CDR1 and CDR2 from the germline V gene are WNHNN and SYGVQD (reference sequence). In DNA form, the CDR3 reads TGCGCCAGCAGTGAGCGACAGCTGAACACTGAAGCTTTCTTT. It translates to CASSERQLNTEAFF.

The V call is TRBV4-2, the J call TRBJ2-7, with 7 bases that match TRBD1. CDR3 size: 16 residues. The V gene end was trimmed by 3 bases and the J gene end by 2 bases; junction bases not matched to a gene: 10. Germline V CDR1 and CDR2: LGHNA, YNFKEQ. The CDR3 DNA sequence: TGTGCCAGCAGCCACGGCACGACAGGGATTACCTACGAGCAGTACTTC. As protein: CASSHGTTGITYEQYF.

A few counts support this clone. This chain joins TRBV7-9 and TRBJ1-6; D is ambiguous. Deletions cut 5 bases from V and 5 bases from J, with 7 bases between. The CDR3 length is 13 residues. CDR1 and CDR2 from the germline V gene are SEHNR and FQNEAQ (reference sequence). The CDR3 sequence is CASSQNDNSPLHF. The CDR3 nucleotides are TGTGCCAGCAGCCAAAATGATAATTCACCCCTCCACTTT.

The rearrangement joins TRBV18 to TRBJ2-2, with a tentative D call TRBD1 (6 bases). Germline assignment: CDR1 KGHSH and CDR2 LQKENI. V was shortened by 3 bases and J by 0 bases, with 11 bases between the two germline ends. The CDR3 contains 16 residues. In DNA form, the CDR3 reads TGTGCCAGCTCACCGCAGCGGACAGCGAACACCGGGGAGCTGTTTTTT. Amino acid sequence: CASSPQRTANTGELFF.

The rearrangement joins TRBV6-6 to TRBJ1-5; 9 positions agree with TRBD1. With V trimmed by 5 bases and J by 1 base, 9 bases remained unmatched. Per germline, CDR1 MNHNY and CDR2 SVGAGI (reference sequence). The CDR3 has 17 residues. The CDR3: CASSPTGGPRSNQPQHF. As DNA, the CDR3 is TGTGCCAGCAGTCCAACAGGGGGCCCTAGAAGCAATCAGCCCCAGCATTTT.

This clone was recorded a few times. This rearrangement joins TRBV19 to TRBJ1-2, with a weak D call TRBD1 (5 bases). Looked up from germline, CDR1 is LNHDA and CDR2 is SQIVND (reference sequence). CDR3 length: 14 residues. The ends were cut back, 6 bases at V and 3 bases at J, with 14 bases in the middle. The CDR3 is CASSFTWGHYGYTF. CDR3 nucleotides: TGTGCCAGTAGCTTCACATGGGGCCACTATGGCTACACCTTC.

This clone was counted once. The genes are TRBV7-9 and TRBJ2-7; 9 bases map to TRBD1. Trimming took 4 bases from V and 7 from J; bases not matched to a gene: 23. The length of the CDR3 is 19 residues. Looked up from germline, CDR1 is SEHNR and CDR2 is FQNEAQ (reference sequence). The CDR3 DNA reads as TGTGCCAGCAGCTCCCTAATAGGGGGGCGGGACAGGGCCTTCGGGGAGCAGTACTTC. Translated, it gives CASSSLIGGRDRAFGEQYF.

The CDR3 spells CASSLAEQGAFHEQYF. The CDR3 region has the DNA TGCGCCAGCAGCTTGGCCGAGCAGGGGGCTTTTCACGAGCAGTACTTC. This chain links TRBV5-1 with TRBJ2-7; 8 bases match TRBD1. Germline lookup yields CDR1 SGHRS and CDR2 YFSETQ. This CDR3 has 16 amino acids. Trimming cost V 0 bases and J 5 bases; bases outside gene matches: 10. The whole variable domain, remainder taken from reference TRBV5-1 and TRBJ2-7, is KAGVTQTPRYLIKTRGQQVTLSCSPISGHRSVSWYQQTPGQGLQFLFEYFSETQRNKGNFPGRFSGRQFSNSRSEMNVSTLELGDSALYLCASSLAEQGAFHEQYFGPGTRLTVT.

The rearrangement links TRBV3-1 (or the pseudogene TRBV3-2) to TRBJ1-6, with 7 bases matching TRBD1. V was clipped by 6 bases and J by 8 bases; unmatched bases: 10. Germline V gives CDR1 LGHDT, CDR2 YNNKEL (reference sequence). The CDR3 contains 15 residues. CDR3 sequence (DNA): TGTGCCAGCAGGAACACAGGGGTAGCCGATTCACCCCTCCACTTT. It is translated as CASRNTGVADSPLHF.

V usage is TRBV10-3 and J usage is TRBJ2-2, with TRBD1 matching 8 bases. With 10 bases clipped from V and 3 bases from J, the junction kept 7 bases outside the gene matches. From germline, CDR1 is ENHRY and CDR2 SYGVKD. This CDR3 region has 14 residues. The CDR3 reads CATRDRQDTGELFF. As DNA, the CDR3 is TGTGCCACCCGGGACAGGCAAGACACCGGGGAGCTGTTTTTT.

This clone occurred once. The CDR3 DNA is TGTGCCAGCAGCGTAGAGGGAGAACACAATGAGCAGTTCTTC. Translated, it gives CASSVEGEHNEQFF. The chain joins TRBV9 to TRBJ2-1; TRBD2 might be the D (5 bases). This CDR3 is built from 14 residues. Germline V lookup: CDR1 SGDLS, CDR2 YYNGEE. V was shortened by 0 bases and J by 5 bases, with 9 bases between the two germline ends.

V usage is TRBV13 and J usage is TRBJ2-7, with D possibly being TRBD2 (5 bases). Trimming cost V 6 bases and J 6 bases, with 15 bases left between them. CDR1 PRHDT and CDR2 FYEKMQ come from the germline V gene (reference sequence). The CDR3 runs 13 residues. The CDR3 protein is CASSLSPRGEQYF. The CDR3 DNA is TGTGCCAGCAGTTTATCCCCCCGGGGCGAGCAGTACTTC. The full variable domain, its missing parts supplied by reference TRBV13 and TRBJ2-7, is AAGVIQSPRHLIKEKRETATLKCYPIPRHDTVYWYQQGPGQDPQFLISFYEKMQSDKGSIPDRFSAQQFSDYHSELNMSSLELGDSALYFCASSLSPRGEQYFGPGTRLTVT.

The CDR3 DNA reads TGTGCCAGCAGTGAAAGGGGACTAGCGGGGGGGCGTGAGCAGTTCTTC. Translation: CASSERGLAGGREQFF. J is TRBJ2-1 and V is TRBV2; 16 nucleotides align to TRBD2. Germline CDR1 SNHLY, CDR2 FYNNEI. The V segment lost 2 bases and the J segment 9 bases; nucleotides outside the gene matches: 4. CDR3 length: 16 residues.

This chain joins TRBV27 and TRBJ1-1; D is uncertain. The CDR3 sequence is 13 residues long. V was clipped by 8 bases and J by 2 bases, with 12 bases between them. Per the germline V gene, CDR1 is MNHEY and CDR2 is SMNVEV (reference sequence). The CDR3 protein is CASGLLTNTEAFF. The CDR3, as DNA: TGTGCCAGCGGACTGCTAACAAACACTGAAGCTTTCTTT.

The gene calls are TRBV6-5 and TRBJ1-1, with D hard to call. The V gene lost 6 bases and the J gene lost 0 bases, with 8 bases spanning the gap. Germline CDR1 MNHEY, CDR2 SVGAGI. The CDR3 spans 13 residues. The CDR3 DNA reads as TGTGCCAGCAGCTACAGCCTGAACACTGAAGCTTTCTTT. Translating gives CASSYSLNTEAFF.

In DNA form, the CDR3 reads TGTGCCAGCATGGATCGAGGAGGGAGGGAAAAACTGTTTTTT. As protein: CASMDRGGREKLFF. The chain combines TRBV5-6 with TRBJ1-4; the D is unclear. The CDR3 loop spans 14 amino acids. V gave up 6 bases and J gave up 8 bases, with 17 bases separating them. Germline V gene lookup returns CDR1 SGHDT and CDR2 YYEEEE. Using reference TRBV5-6 and TRBJ1-4 for the parts outside the CDR3, the full variable domain is DAGVTQSPTHLIKTRGQQVTLRCSPKSGHDTVSWYQQALGQGPQFIFQYYEEEERQRGNFPDRFSGHQFPNYSSELNVNALLLGDSALYLCASMDRGGREKLFFGSGTQLSVL.

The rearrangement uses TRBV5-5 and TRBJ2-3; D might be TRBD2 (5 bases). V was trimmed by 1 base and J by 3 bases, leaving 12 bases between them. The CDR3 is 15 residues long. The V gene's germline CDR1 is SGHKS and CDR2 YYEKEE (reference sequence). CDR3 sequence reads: CASSLIKGVTDTQYF. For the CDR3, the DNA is TGTGCCAGCAGCTTGATAAAGGGAGTGACAGATACGCAGTATTTT.

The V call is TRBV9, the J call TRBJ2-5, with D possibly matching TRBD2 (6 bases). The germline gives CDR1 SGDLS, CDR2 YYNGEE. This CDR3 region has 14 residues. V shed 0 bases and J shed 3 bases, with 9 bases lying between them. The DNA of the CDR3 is TGTGCCAGCAGCGTAGGGAGGGTTGAAGAGACCCAGTACTTC. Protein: CASSVGRVEETQYF.

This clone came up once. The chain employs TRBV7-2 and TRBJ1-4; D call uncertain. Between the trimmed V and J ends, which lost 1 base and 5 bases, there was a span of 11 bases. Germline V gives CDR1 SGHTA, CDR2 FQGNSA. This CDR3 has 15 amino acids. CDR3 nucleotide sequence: TGTGCCAGCAGCTTAGGTAGCCTTGGGAATGAAAAACTGTTTTTT. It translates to CASSLGSLGNEKLFF.